Listed below are T cell receptor beta chains from one sample, sequenced in a study of Ad26.COV2.S vaccination and SARS-CoV-2 variants. Some clones are missing from TCRdb's copy, which holds only in-frame ones; the method was immunoSEQ multiplex PCR. In the table there are fewer than 500,000 clones, roughly 87% of which are singletons. Sequences were derived from peripheral blood, sampled in a trial of Ad26.COV2.S vaccine versus placebo. These receptors all come from a person between 18 and 65 years old who received the Ad26.COV2.S COVID-19 vaccine or a placebo. Both conserved end residues are part of each CDR3. The D gene is left open where the match is weak. Not all rows give a size; the values are once, few, many and, for expanded clones, a class.

J | V | D | size | DNA | CDR3
TRBJ2-1 | TRBV2 | TRBD2 | NA | TGTGCCAGCAGTGAAAGGGGAGGACTAGCGGCCTACAATGAGCAGTTCTTC | CASSERGGLAAYNEQFF
TRBJ1-2 | TRBV5-6 | NA | NA | TGTGCCAGCAGCTTGTACAGTAACTATGGCTACACCTTC | CASSLYSNYGYTF
TRBJ1-2 | TRBV19 | NA | NA | TGTGCCAGTAGTATACGGAGGGGGGAGAACTATGGCTACACCTTC | CASSIRRGENYGYTF
TRBJ1-6 | TRBV7-9 | TRBD1 | NA | TGTGCCAGCAGCCCACAAGGGGGCCCTTCACCCCTCCACTTT | CASSPQGGPSPLHF
TRBJ2-2 | TRBV5-6 | NA | NA | TGTGCCAGCAGCTTTGGGGGTTGGTCAACCGGGGAGCTGTTTTTT | CASSFGGWSTGELFF
TRBJ2-3 | TRBV7-8 | TRBD2 | NA | TGTGCCAGCAGCTATACGCGATTAGCGGGGGGGACCACAGATACGCAGTATTTT | CASSYTRLAGGTTDTQYF
TRBJ2-7 | TRBV12-3/TRBV12-4 | NA | NA | TGTGCCAGCAGTCCCCGTCTGGGCTACGAGCAGTACTTC | CASSPRLGYEQYF
TRBJ2-3 | TRBV19 | TRBD2 | NA | TGTGCCAGTAGTCCTAGCGGGAGGTCTACAGATACGCAGTATTTT | CASSPSGRSTDTQYF
TRBJ1-5 | TRBV16 | TRBD1 | NA | TGTGCCAGCAGCCAAGGGAGGGGGCTTCAGCCCCAGCATTTT | CASSQGRGLQPQHF
TRBJ1-2 | TRBV30 | NA | few | TGTGCCTGGAGTGTATGGAGGGCGGCTGGCTACACCTTC | CAWSVWRAAGYTF
TRBJ2-7 | TRBV3-1/TRBV3-2 | NA | NA | TGTGCCAGCAGCCAAGGCCGGCCACGGCAAAGCGAGCAGTACTTC | CASSQGRPRQSEQYF
TRBJ2-3 | TRBV6-5 | NA | NA | TGTGCCAGCAGTTACATGGGACTTACGGATACGCAGTATTTT | CASSYMGLTDTQYF
TRBJ2-3 | TRBV25-1 | NA | NA | TGTGCCACCCTAGGGGCTCTAAGCACAGATACGCAGTATTTT | CATLGALSTDTQYF
TRBJ2-5 | TRBV11-3 | TRBD2 | NA | TGTGCCAGCAGCTTACTAGCGGGGGCCGGTGAGACCCAGTACTTC | CASSLLAGAGETQYF
TRBJ1-3 | TRBV7-2 | NA | NA | TGTGCCAGCAGCTTTACAAGGGCTTTCTCTGGAAACACCATATATTTT | CASSFTRAFSGNTIYF
TRBJ1-4 | TRBV19 | NA | NA | TGTGCCAGTGCAGGGTTTGCAACTAATGAAAAACTGTTTTTT | CASAGFATNEKLFF
TRBJ1-5 | TRBV2 | TRBD1 | NA | TGTGCCAGCAGACCCTACCCCAACAGGGGAAGGGGCAATCAGCCCCAGCATTTT | CASRPYPNRGRGNQPQHF
TRBJ2-4 | TRBV29-1 | NA | NA | TGCAGCGTTGCAATTGCCGGGGCCCTAAACATTCAGTACTTC | CSVAIAGALNIQYF
TRBJ2-2 | TRBV5-5 | TRBD1 | NA | TGTGCCAGCAGCTTATACAGGGGGCGGGACACCGGGGAGCTGTTTTTT | CASSLYRGRDTGELFF
TRBJ1-5 | TRBV5-8 | TRBD1 | NA | TGTGCCAGCAGCCGAACGGGACAGGGCATTCAGCCCCAGCATTTT | CASSRTGQGIQPQHF
TRBJ2-1 | TRBV20-1 | TRBD2 | once | TGCAGTGCTAGTTATGGCCTAGCGGGGGGCAACTACAATGAGCAGTTCTTC | CSASYGLAGGNYNEQFF
TRBJ1-1 | TRBV3-1/TRBV3-2 | NA | NA | TGTGCCAGCAGCCAAGAACAGCCTCAGCCCGCGGCTTTCTTT | CASSQEQPQPAAFF
TRBJ2-7 | TRBV4-3 | NA | once | TGCGCCAGCAGCCAAGCAGGGGCCTACGAGCAGTACTTC | CASSQAGAYEQYF